This T cell receptor (beta chain) originates from a study of T cells in Graves' hyperthyroidism and ophthalmopathy. The source material, RNA transcripts, was used to amplify TCR beta CDR3 regions. With the HTBI primer set, the TCR CDR3 went through a first round of RT-PCR. TCRdb analysed the multiplex PCR reads with MiXCR anew, one entry per CDR3 protein. Among about 770,000 distinct CDR3 sequences, under 20% were seen once, and the ten largest hold 16%. Newly diagnosed patients aged 18 to 65 had hyperthyroidism of under 2 months' duration. Trimming removed 6 bases at V and 7 bases at J, with 17 bases between. Germline CDR1 is MNHEY and CDR2 is SMNVEV (reference sequence). The CDR3 sequence is 14 residues long.

This chain links TRBV27 with TRBJ2-3, with a weak D call TRBD1 (6 bases). The sample consisted of blood. The sequence was collected from a woman between 50 and 59 years old with Graves' hyperthyroidism that later progressed to Graves' ophthalmopathy. This chain's CDR3 is CASSRQATPNTQYF. CDR3 DNA: TGTGCCAGCAGCCGACAGGCCACGCCGAATACGCAGTATTTT.